The next 30 T cell receptor beta chains were all read from a single sample in a study of CXCR3-negative and CXCR3-positive naive CD8 T cells. Overall study findings and caveats: CXCR3-negative naive cells had less hydrophobic TRB CDR3s than did CXCR3-positive naive cells.

TRB cDNA was prepared as libraries by UMI-labeled 5' RACE. Each CDR3 protein gets one entry in TCRdb, which reprocessed the 5' RACE reads and gives no DNA. Its clone listing holds about 150,000 distinct CDR3 sequences. These receptors are not linked to any known antigen. Specimen: naive CXCR3+ CD8+ T cells from blood. The sample's subset: CD45RO-CCR7+CD27+CD95- naive CD8+ T cells expressing CXCR3 (TNR3+). The receptors shown here come from a human donor in good health. Some clones in this sample may be carry-over from other donors' samples.

This chain joins TRBV7-3 and TRBJ2-7; TCRdb selects TRBD2, and the lack of DNA leaves this call unchecked. This CDR3 contains 15 residues. From germline, CDR1 is SGHTA and CDR2 FQGTGA. Here the CDR3 reads CASSVLAGANYEQYF.

CDR3 sequence reads: CASSFLTSGGAGDTQYF. The V gene is TRBV7-2, the J gene TRBJ2-3; TCRdb proposes TRBD2, but this gene call is untestable without DNA. This CDR3 spans 17 amino acids. Germline assignment: CDR1 SGHTA and CDR2 FQGNSA.

The CDR3 loop reads CASSLPPYTEAFF. This chain connects TRBV12-3 or TRBV12-4 to TRBJ1-1. The CDR3 spans 13 residues.

The V call is TRBV29-1, the J call TRBJ2-7; without DNA, the TCRdb call of TRBD2 cannot be checked. Germline CDR1 reads SQVTM; CDR2 reads ANQGSEA. This CDR3 comprises 12 residues. CDR3 residues: CSVLLRPYEQYF.

The chain employs TRBV28 and TRBJ1-5; TCRdb calls TRBD1, which cannot be checked without DNA. CDR3 size: 17 residues. Per the germline V gene, CDR1 is MDHEN and CDR2 is SYDVKM. The CDR3 spells CASSPIPGRAINQPQHF. The full variable domain, with the rest looked up from reference TRBV28 and TRBJ1-5, is DVKVTQSSRYLVKRTGEKVFLECVQDMDHENMFWYRQDPGLGLRLIYFSYDVKMKEKGDIPEGYSVSREKKERFSLILESASTNQTSMYLCASSPIPGRAINQPQHFGDGTRLSIL.

The chain recombines TRBV29-1 with TRBJ2-5; TCRdb selects TRBD1, and the lack of DNA leaves this call unchecked. Germline loops: CDR1 SQVTM, CDR2 ANQGSEA. The CDR3 extends over 13 amino acids. The CDR3 here is CSVDGTRQETQYF.

The chain couples TRBV4-2 to TRBJ2-3; absent DNA, TCRdb's TRBD1 call cannot be checked. The CDR3 contains 15 residues. CDR1 and CDR2 from the germline V gene are LGHNA and YNFKEQ. CDR3: CASSQDGGPTDTQYF.

The chain uses TRBV20-1 and TRBJ1-1; with no DNA, the TCRdb D assignment of TRBD1 cannot be verified. The CDR3 is made up of 11 amino acids. Germline V lookup: CDR1 DFQATT, CDR2 SNEGSKA (reference sequence). CDR3 amino acids: CSARDWTEAFF.

The chain is built from TRBV29-1 and TRBJ2-7. Germline CDR1 SQVTM, CDR2 ANQGSEA. The CDR3 is 11 residues long. CDR3 sequence reads: CSVEIAYGQYF.

The V call is TRBV24-1, the J call TRBJ2-7; TCRdb's D call, TRBD1, is unchecked because there is no DNA. There are 13 residues in the CDR3. Looked up from germline, CDR1 is KGHDR and CDR2 is SFDVKD. The CDR3 loop is CATSRGQGYEQYF.

The V and J genes are TRBV28 and TRBJ2-7; lacking DNA, the TRBD1 call made by TCRdb goes unchecked. The CDR3 consists of 16 residues. CDR1 MDHEN and CDR2 SYDVKM come from the germline V gene. CDR3 loop: CASSPRDRGSSYEQYF.

The chain links TRBV28 to TRBJ2-1; there is no DNA to check the TCRdb D call of TRBD2. Germline CDR1 and CDR2: MDHEN and SYDVKM. The CDR3 length is 16 residues. The CDR3 region is CASSLFGASGGYEQFF. Variable domain in full (rest from reference TRBV28 and TRBJ2-1): DVKVTQSSRYLVKRTGEKVFLECVQDMDHENMFWYRQDPGLGLRLIYFSYDVKMKEKGDIPEGYSVSREKKERFSLILESASTNQTSMYLCASSLFGASGGYEQFFGPGTRLTVL.

The V and J genes are TRBV15 and TRBJ1-2. The CDR3 loop spans 15 amino acids. Germline CDR1 reads LNHNV; CDR2 reads YYDKDF (reference sequence). The CDR3 sequence: CATSRSDGPNYGYTF.

The chain carries TRBV28 and TRBJ2-7; TCRdb reports TRBD1, a call that lacks DNA to check it against. In germline, CDR1 is MDHEN, CDR2 SYDVKM. This CDR3 is built from 14 residues. CDR3 sequence: CASTRGQSSYEQYF.

The J gene is TRBJ2-5, the V gene TRBV28; lacking DNA, the TRBD1 call made by TCRdb goes unchecked. The CDR3 length is 15 residues. CDR1 and CDR2 from the germline V gene are MDHEN and SYDVKM. CDR3 sequence reads: CASRNRDRELETQYF.

The chain couples TRBV7-2 to TRBJ2-1; with no DNA, the TCRdb D assignment of TRBD1 cannot be verified. The V gene's germline CDR1 is SGHTA and CDR2 FQGNSA. This CDR3 contains 13 residues. CDR3 amino acids: CASSSPPGVEQFF.

This chain joins TRBV12-3 or TRBV12-4 and TRBJ2-1; the D call from TCRdb, TRBD2, cannot be confirmed without DNA. This CDR3 region has 17 residues. The CDR3 region is CASSPGGPSSSYNEQFF.

This sequence joins TRBV3-1 and TRBJ1-1; TCRdb outputs TRBD1, but without DNA this stays unchecked. From germline, CDR1 is LGHDT and CDR2 YNNKEL (reference sequence). This CDR3 comprises 18 residues. The CDR3 region is CASSQGGQALSGSTEAFF.

The V call is TRBV29-1, the J call TRBJ2-5; checking the TCRdb D call of TRBD1 is not possible without DNA. Germline CDR1 is SQVTM and CDR2 is ANQGSEA. The length of the CDR3 is 19 residues. CDR3 loop: CSAESGRGAVGSSQETQYF.

The chain links TRBV28 to TRBJ2-7. The CDR3 has 13 amino acids. The germline V gene encodes CDR1 MDHEN and CDR2 SYDVKM. The CDR3 reads CASRPTSFYEQYF.

The rearrangement joins TRBV7-9 to TRBJ2-1. The length of the CDR3 is 17 residues. CDR1 and CDR2 (germline): SEHNR, FQNEAQ (reference sequence). This CDR3 is CASSLAMGYGSYNEQFF.

V usage is TRBV5-1 and J usage is TRBJ2-1; the D gene TCRdb calls, TRBD2, cannot be checked with no DNA. This CDR3 has 15 amino acids. Germline assignment: CDR1 SGHRS and CDR2 YFSETQ. Here the CDR3 reads CASSLAGGGNNEQFF.

The chain carries TRBV9 and TRBJ2-3. In germline, CDR1 is SGDLS, CDR2 YYNGEE. The length of the CDR3 is 14 residues. The CDR3 loop is CASSGSGSTDTQYF.

V usage is TRBV6-5 and J usage is TRBJ2-2; as DNA is missing, the TRBD1 call by TCRdb cannot be tested. Looked up from germline, CDR1 is MNHEY and CDR2 is SVGAGI. The CDR3 is 17 residues long. Here the CDR3 reads CASSPEPTGVATGELFF.

This chain uses TRBV15 with TRBJ2-7. Germline values: CDR1 LNHNV, CDR2 YYDKDF (reference sequence). The CDR3 length is 15 residues. The CDR3 region is CATSRERSSTYEQYF.

This chain joins TRBV20-1 and TRBJ2-7; TCRdb indicates TRBD1, and absent DNA this call remains unverified. CDR3 length: 13 amino acids. From germline, CDR1 is DFQATT and CDR2 SNEGSKA (reference sequence). This chain's CDR3 is CSARDRENYEQYF.

The J gene is TRBJ2-1, the V gene TRBV12-3 or TRBV12-4; TCRdb reports TRBD2, a call that lacks DNA to check it against. CDR3 length equals 13 residues. CDR3 residues: CASSPLAVNEQFF.

This chain connects TRBV12-3 or TRBV12-4 to TRBJ1-5. The CDR3 spans 12 residues. This chain's CDR3 is CASSGSNQPQHF.

This CDR3 is CSVEDPGLAGTQYF. The chain carries TRBV29-1 and TRBJ2-3; the D gene TCRdb calls, TRBD2, cannot be checked with no DNA. Looked up from germline, CDR1 is SQVTM and CDR2 is ANQGSEA. The length of the CDR3 is 14 residues.

CDR3 amino acids: CASSQDGGGFYEQYF. The chain couples TRBV4-1 to TRBJ2-7; there is no DNA to check the TCRdb D call of TRBD1. The CDR3 consists of 15 residues. CDR1 and CDR2 from the germline V gene are MGHRA and YSYEKL.